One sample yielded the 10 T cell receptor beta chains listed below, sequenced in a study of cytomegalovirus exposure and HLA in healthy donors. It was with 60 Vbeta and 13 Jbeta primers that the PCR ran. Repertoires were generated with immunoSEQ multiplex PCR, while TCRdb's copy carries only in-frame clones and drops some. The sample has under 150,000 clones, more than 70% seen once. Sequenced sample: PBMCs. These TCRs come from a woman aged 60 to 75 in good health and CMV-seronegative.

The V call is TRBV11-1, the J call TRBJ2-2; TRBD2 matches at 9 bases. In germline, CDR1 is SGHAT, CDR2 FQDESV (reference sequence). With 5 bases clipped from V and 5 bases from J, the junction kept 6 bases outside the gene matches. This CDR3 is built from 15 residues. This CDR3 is CASSGGLAGTGELFF. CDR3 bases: TGTGCCAGCAGCGGAGGGCTAGCGGGGACCGGGGAGCTGTTTTTT.

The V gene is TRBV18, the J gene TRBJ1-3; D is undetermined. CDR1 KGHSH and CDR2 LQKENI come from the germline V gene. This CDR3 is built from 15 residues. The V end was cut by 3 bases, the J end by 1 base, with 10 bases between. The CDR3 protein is CASSPAGQSGNTIYF. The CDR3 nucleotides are TGTGCCAGCTCACCCGCGGGCCAATCTGGAAACACCATATATTTT.

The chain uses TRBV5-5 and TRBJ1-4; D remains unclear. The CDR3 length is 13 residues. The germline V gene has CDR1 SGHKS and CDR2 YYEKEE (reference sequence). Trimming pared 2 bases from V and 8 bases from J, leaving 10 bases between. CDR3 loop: CASSFPHAEKLFF. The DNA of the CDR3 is TGTGCCAGCAGCTTTCCACATGCAGAAAAACTGTTTTTT. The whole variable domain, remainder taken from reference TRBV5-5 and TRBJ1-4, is DAGVTQSPTHLIKTRGQQVTLRCSPISGHKSVSWYQQVLGQGPQFIFQYYEKEERGRGNFPDRFSARQFPNYSSELNVNALLLGDSALYLCASSFPHAEKLFFGSGTQLSVL.

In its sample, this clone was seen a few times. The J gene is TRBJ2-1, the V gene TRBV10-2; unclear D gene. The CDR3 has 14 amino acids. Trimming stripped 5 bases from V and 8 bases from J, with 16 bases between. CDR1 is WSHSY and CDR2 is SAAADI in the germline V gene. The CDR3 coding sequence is TGCGCCAGCAGTTATAAGAAGCTGTCGCATGAGCAGTTCTTC. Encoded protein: CASSYKKLSHEQFF.

The CDR3 sequence is CASSLLGLAGDYEQYF. The CDR3 DNA reads as TGTGCCAGCTCCCTCCTGGGTCTAGCGGGGGACTACGAGCAGTACTTC. V and J are TRBV18 and TRBJ2-7, with 10 positions matching TRBD2. V trimming: 6 bases; J trimming: 3 bases; junction bases outside the gene matches: 11. Germline V lookup: CDR1 KGHSH, CDR2 LQKENI. The CDR3 loop spans 16 amino acids. Full variable domain (rest looked up from reference TRBV18 and TRBJ2-7): NAGVMQNPRHLVRRRGQEARLRCSPMKGHSHVYWYRQLPEEGLKFMVYLQKENIIDESGMPKERFSAEFPKEGPSILRIQQVVRGDSAAYFCASSLLGLAGDYEQYFGPGTRLTVT.

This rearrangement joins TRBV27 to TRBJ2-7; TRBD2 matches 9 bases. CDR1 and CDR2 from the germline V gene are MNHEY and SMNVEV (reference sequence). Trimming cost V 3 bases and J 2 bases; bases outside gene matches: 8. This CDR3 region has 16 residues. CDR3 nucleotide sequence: TGTGCCAGCAGTTTCTTCCCCGCGGGAGGGCCCTACGAGCAGTACTTC. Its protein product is CASSFFPAGGPYEQYF.

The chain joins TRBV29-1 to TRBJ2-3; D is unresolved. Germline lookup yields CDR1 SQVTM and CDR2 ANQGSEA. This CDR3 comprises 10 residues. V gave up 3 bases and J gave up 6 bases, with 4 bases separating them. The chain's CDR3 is CSVEGDTQYF. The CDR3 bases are TGCAGCGTTGAGGGCGATACGCAGTATTTT.

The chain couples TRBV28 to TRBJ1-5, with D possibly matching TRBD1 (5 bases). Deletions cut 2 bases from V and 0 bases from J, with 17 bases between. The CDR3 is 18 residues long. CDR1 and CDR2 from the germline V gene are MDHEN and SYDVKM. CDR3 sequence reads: CASSLSWRQRHSNQPQHF. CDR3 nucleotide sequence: TGTGCCAGCAGTTTAAGTTGGCGACAGCGCCATAGCAATCAGCCCCAGCATTTT.

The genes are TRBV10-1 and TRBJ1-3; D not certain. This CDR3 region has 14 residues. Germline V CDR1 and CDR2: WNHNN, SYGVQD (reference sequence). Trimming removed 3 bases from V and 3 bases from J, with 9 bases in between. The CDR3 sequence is CASSDGAFGNTIYF. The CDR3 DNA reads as TGCGCCAGCAGTGACGGAGCGTTTGGAAACACCATATATTTT.

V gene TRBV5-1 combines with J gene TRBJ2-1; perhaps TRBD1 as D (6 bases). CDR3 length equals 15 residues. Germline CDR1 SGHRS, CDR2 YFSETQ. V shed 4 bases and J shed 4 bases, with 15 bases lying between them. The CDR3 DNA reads TGCGCCAGCAGCAAACAGGGAACTGAGTACAATGAGCAGTTCTTC. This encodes CASSKQGTEYNEQFF.